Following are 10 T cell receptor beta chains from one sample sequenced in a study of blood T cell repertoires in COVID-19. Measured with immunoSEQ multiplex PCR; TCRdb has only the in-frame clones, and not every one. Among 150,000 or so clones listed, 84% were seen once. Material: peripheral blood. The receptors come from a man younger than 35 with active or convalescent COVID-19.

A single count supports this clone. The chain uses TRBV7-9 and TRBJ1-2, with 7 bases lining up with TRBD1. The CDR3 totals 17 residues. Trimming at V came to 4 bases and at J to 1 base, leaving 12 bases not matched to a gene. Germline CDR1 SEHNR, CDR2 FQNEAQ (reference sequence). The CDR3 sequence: CASSSRTGREYNYGYTF. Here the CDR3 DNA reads TGTGCCAGCAGCTCCAGGACAGGACGGGAATATAACTATGGCTACACCTTC.

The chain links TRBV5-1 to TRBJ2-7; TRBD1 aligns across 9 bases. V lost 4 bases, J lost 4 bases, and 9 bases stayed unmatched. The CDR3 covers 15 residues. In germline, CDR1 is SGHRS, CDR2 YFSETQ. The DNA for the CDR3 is TGCGCCAGCAGCATTACAGGGGGCGCCTATTACGAGCAGTACTTC. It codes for CASSITGGAYYEQYF.

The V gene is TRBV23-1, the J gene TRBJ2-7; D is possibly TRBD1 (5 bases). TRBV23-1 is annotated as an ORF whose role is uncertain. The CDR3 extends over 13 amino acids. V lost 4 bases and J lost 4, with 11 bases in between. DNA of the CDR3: TGCGCCAGCAGTCTTTGGGGCCCATACGAGCAGTACTTC. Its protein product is CASSLWGPYEQYF.

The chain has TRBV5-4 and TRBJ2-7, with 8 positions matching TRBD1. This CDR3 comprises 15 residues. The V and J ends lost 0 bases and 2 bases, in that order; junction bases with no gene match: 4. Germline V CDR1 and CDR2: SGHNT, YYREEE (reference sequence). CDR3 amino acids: CASSLGWTGTYEQYF. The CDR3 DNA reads TGTGCCAGCAGCTTGGGGTGGACAGGGACCTACGAGCAGTACTTC. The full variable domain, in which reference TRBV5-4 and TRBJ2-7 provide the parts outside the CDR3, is ETGVTQSPTHLIKTRGQQVTLRCSSQSGHNTVSWYQQALGQGPQFIFQYYREEENGRGNFPPRFSGLQFPNYSSELNVNALELDDSALYLCASSLGWTGTYEQYFGPGTRLTVT.

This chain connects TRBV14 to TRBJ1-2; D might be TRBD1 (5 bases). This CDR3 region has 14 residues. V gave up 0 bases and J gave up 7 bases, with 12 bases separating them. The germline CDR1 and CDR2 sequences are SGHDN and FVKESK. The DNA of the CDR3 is TGTGCCAGCAGCCAAGATCTGGCCGGGGGTGGCTACACCTTC. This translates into CASSQDLAGGGYTF.

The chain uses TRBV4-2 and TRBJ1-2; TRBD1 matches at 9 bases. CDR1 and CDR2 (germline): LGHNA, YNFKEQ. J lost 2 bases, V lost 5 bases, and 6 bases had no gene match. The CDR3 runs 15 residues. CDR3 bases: TGTGCCAGCAGCGTCGGGACAGGGCTCAACTATGGCTACACCTTC. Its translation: CASSVGTGLNYGYTF.

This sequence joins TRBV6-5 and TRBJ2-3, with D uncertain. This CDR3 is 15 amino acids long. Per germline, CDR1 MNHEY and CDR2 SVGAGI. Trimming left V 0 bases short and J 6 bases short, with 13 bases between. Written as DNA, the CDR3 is TGTGCCAGCAGTTACTCTGCCCAGGCAGGCGATACGCAGTATTTT. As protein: CASSYSAQAGDTQYF.

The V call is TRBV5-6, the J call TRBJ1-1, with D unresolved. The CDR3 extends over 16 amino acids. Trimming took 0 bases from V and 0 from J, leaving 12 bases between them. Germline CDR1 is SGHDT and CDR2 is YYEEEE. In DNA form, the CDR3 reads TGTGCCAGCAGCTTGGACCGTGGGCAGATGAACACTGAAGCTTTCTTT. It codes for CASSLDRGQMNTEAFF.

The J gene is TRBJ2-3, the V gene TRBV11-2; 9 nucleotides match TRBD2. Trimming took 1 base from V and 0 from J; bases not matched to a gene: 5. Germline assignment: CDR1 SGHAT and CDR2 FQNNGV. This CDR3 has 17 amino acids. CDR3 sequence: CASSLVATSGSTDTQYF. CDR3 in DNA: TGTGCCAGCAGCTTAGTGGCGACTAGCGGAAGCACAGATACGCAGTATTTT.

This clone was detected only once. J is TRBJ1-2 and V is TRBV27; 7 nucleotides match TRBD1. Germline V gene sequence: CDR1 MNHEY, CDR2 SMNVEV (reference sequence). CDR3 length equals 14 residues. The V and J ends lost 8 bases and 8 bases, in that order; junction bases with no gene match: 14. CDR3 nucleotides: TGTGCCAGCGCACCCCGGGACAGTGGAGAAGGCTACACCTTC. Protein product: CASAPRDSGEGYTF.